These 23 T cell receptor beta chains share one sample of origin, sequenced in a study of CD8 T cells in Susac syndrome. With random hexamers, reverse transcription was performed on about 0.5 to 1 ug of RNA. TCRdb ran MiXCR on the immunoSEQ multiplex PCR reads and lists one entry per CDR3 protein. The repertoire holds about 160,000 distinct CDR3 sequences, with about 90% as singletons. The sample consisted of CD4+ T cells from PBMCs. These receptors were taken from a human donor in good health.

The J gene is TRBJ1-5, the V gene TRBV6-2 or TRBV6-3; D may be TRBD1 (6 bases). V dropped 5 bases and J dropped 4 bases, with 18 bases sitting between them. The germline V gene has CDR1 MNHEY and CDR2 SVGEGT. The CDR3 has 16 residues. The CDR3 nucleotides read TGTGCCAGCAGTCAAACCCGGGACATACAGAATCAGCCCCAGCATTTT. This codes for CASSQTRDIQNQPQHF.

The CDR3 region is CASRPSTGQGNYGYTF. The CDR3 DNA reads as TGTGCCAGCAGGCCCTCTACGGGACAGGGAAACTATGGCTACACCTTC. This sequence joins TRBV7-9 and TRBJ1-2, with 9 bases that match TRBD1. This CDR3 is built from 16 residues. The germline V gene encodes CDR1 SEHNR and CDR2 FQNEAQ (reference sequence). J lost 2 bases, V lost 6 bases, and 10 bases had no gene match.

V usage is TRBV7-9 and J usage is TRBJ1-3, with D possibly matching TRBD1 (5 bases). Trimming pared 1 base from V and 0 bases from J, leaving 7 bases between. The CDR3 spans 15 residues. Per the germline V gene, CDR1 is SEHNR and CDR2 is FQNEAQ (reference sequence). CDR3 nucleotide sequence: TGTGCCAGCAGCTTAGACAGGATCTCTGGAAACACCATATATTTT. Its protein is CASSLDRISGNTIYF.

The chain employs TRBV12-3 or TRBV12-4 and TRBJ2-1, with 13 bases identical to TRBD2. Trimming at V came to 5 bases and at J to 9 bases, leaving 10 bases not matched to a gene. CDR3 length: 16 residues. CDR3 sequence (DNA): TGTGCCAGCAGTCCCTCCCGACTAGCGGGGGGCGCTGAGCAGTTCTTC. This encodes CASSPSRLAGGAEQFF.

The CDR3 is CASSPDSLGETQYF. DNA for the CDR3: TGTGCCAGCAGCCCGGACAGTCTCGGTGAGACCCAGTACTTC. The chain is built from TRBV7-9 and TRBJ2-5; the D gene is possibly TRBD1 (6 bases). With 5 bases removed from V and 5 bases from J, the gap between germline ends came to 15 bases. Germline V CDR1 and CDR2: SEHNR, FQNEAQ (reference sequence). The CDR3 spans 14 residues.

This chain links TRBV5-1 with TRBJ1-4, with D perhaps matching TRBD1 (5 bases). The germline CDR1 and CDR2 sequences are SGHRS and YFSETQ. This CDR3 has 15 amino acids. V lost 4 bases, J lost 8 bases, and 18 bases lay in between. This CDR3 is CASSPGTYGVEKLFF. The CDR3 nucleotides are TGCGCCAGCAGCCCCGGGACCTATGGGGTGGAAAAACTGTTTTTT.

This clonotype was seen once. V and J are TRBV19 and TRBJ1-2; 9 bases agree with TRBD1. CDR1 and CDR2 from the germline V gene are LNHDA and SQIVND (reference sequence). Trimming removed 7 bases from V and 2 bases from J; junction bases left unmatched: 11. There are 16 residues in the CDR3. The CDR3 reads CASTPLPGTGNYGYTF. The CDR3 DNA follows: TGTGCCAGTACCCCTCTTCCTGGGACAGGGAACTATGGCTACACCTTC.

The chain joins TRBV20-1 to TRBJ2-7; 9 bases are shared with TRBD1. The germline gives CDR1 DFQATT, CDR2 SNEGSKA (reference sequence). The CDR3 is 14 amino acids. Losses at the gene ends were 4 bases for V and 3 bases for J; bases not matched to a gene: 7. The CDR3 sequence is CSATKGTGIYEQYF. CDR3 coding DNA: TGCAGTGCTACCAAGGGGACAGGGATCTACGAGCAGTACTTC.

CDR3 amino acids: CASSTGDSTDTQYF. In DNA, the CDR3 is TGTGCCAGTAGTACGGGAGATAGCACAGATACGCAGTATTTT. This rearrangement joins TRBV19 to TRBJ2-3, with a tentative D call TRBD2 (6 bases). This CDR3 contains 14 residues. Germline V lookup: CDR1 LNHDA, CDR2 SQIVND (reference sequence). Trimming took 4 bases from V and 0 from J, leaving 8 bases between them.

The rearrangement links TRBV7-9 to TRBJ2-3; D may correspond to TRBD1 or TRBD2 (6 bases each). Between the trimmed V and J ends, which lost 8 bases and 1 base, there was a span of 13 bases. The CDR3 runs to 14 residues. The germline CDR1 and CDR2 sequences are SEHNR and FQNEAQ (reference sequence). CDR3 DNA: TGTGCCAGCGGAGGGGGGTTTCGCACAGATACGCAGTATTTT. Its translation: CASGGGFRTDTQYF.

V is TRBV27 and J is TRBJ2-1; possible D gene TRBD1, 6 bases. The ends were cut back, 6 bases at V and 0 bases at J, with 12 bases in the middle. Germline lookup yields CDR1 MNHEY and CDR2 SMNVEV (reference sequence). The CDR3 totals 15 residues. The CDR3 nucleotides read TGTGCCAGCAGCAACACAGGGAGCTCCTACAATGAGCAGTTCTTC. It yields the protein CASSNTGSSYNEQFF.

In DNA form, the CDR3 reads TGTGCCAGCAGCTGGGGGGAGATCTACGAGCAGTACTTC. This translates into CASSWGEIYEQYF. The chain uses TRBV5-6 and TRBJ2-7, with D possibly TRBD2 on 6 matching bases. The ends were cut back, 3 bases at V and 3 bases at J, with 10 bases in the middle. This CDR3 spans 13 amino acids. Germline V gene data show CDR1 as SGHDT and CDR2 as YYEEEE.

The V gene is TRBV4-3, the J gene TRBJ1-1; the match to TRBD1 covers 7 bases. CDR1 is LGHNA and CDR2 is YSLEER in the germline V gene. This CDR3 is 17 amino acids long. Losses at the gene ends were 0 bases for V and 4 bases for J; bases not matched to a gene: 11. The CDR3 region is CASSQERGGGGGTEAFF. DNA of the CDR3: TGCGCCAGCAGCCAAGAGCGGGGAGGAGGGGGCGGCACTGAAGCTTTCTTT.

The rearrangement uses TRBV28 and TRBJ1-1; no clear D. V was shortened by 2 bases and J by 0 bases, with 19 bases between the two germline ends. CDR3 length: 18 residues. Germline loops: CDR1 MDHEN, CDR2 SYDVKM. CDR3 bases: TGTGCCAGCAGTTTACAGGCCCTCGGGATCTCCATGAACACTGAAGCTTTCTTT. The encoded protein is CASSLQALGISMNTEAFF. The full variable domain, completed using reference TRBV28 and TRBJ1-1, is DVKVTQSSRYLVKRTGEKVFLECVQDMDHENMFWYRQDPGLGLRLIYFSYDVKMKEKGDIPEGYSVSREKKERFSLILESASTNQTSMYLCASSLQALGISMNTEAFFGQGTRLTVV.

The chain has TRBV24-1 and TRBJ2-2; unclear D gene. This CDR3 contains 14 residues. The V gene's germline CDR1 is KGHDR and CDR2 SFDVKD. V dropped 5 bases and J dropped 0 bases, with 6 bases sitting between them. CDR3 region: CATSAVTNTGELFF. The CDR3, as DNA: TGTGCCACCAGTGCTGTAACGAACACCGGGGAGCTGTTTTTT.

The genes are TRBV3-1 and TRBJ2-3; D might be TRBD1 (6 bases). This CDR3 is built from 15 residues. Looked up from germline, CDR1 is LGHDT and CDR2 is YNNKEL (reference sequence). Trimming stripped 6 bases from V and 3 bases from J, with 16 bases between. The CDR3: CASSSRGHGTDTQYF. The CDR3 coding sequence is TGTGCCAGCAGTTCAAGGGGACACGGAACAGATACGCAGTATTTT.

The chain carries TRBV28 and TRBJ2-1, with 10 bases lining up with TRBD2. CDR1 MDHEN and CDR2 SYDVKM come from the germline V gene. The junction had 5 bases not matched to a gene; V was cut back by 8 bases and J by 7 bases. This CDR3 has 13 amino acids. The CDR3 coding sequence is TGTGCCAGCCAAGCGGGAGGGTTAAATGAGCAGTTCTTC. Translated, it gives CASQAGGLNEQFF.

The rearrangement joins TRBV4-3 to TRBJ1-4; D ambiguous. There are 16 residues in the CDR3. Trimming removed 0 bases from V and 8 bases from J, with 16 bases in between. The V gene's germline CDR1 is LGHNA and CDR2 YSLEER. This CDR3 is CASSQELRRFGEKLFF. The CDR3 DNA follows: TGCGCCAGCAGCCAAGAATTAAGGAGATTTGGGGAAAAACTGTTTTTT.

This rearrangement joins TRBV6-5 to TRBJ1-1, with D maybe TRBD1 (5 bases). Looked up from germline, CDR1 is MNHEY and CDR2 is SVGAGI. The CDR3 runs 15 residues. Trimming took off 1 base at V and 1 base at J, with 10 bases between the two ends. The CDR3 sequence: CASSYWGQGNTEAFF. CDR3 DNA: TGTGCCAGCAGTTACTGGGGTCAGGGGAACACTGAAGCTTTCTTT.

This chain links TRBV20-1 with TRBJ2-5; the D is unclear. Germline V gives CDR1 DFQATT, CDR2 SNEGSKA (reference sequence). There are 12 residues in the CDR3. V was pared by 5 bases and J by 4 bases, with 11 bases between. This CDR3 reads CSALHGGETQYF. As DNA, the CDR3 is TGCAGTGCTCTGCACGGCGGAGAGACCCAGTACTTC.

This clonotype was counted once. Written as DNA, the CDR3 is TGCAGTGCCAAGACAGGGGGAAAACAAGAGACCCAGTACTTC. Amino acids: CSAKTGGKQETQYF. This rearrangement joins TRBV20-1 to TRBJ2-5, with 9 positions matching TRBD1. This CDR3 is built from 14 residues. Germline V gene sequence: CDR1 DFQATT, CDR2 SNEGSKA (reference sequence). The trim removed 6 bases at V and 2 bases at J, leaving 7 bases unmatched.

The CDR3 loop is CASSPTSGDNEQFF. The CDR3 coding sequence is TGTGCCAGCTCACCGACTAGCGGAGACAATGAGCAGTTCTTC. This chain uses TRBV18 with TRBJ2-1; 9 nucleotides line up with TRBD2. Trimming took 3 bases from V and 5 from J; bases not matched to a gene: 2. In germline, CDR1 is KGHSH, CDR2 LQKENI. This CDR3 comprises 14 residues.

The rearrangement joins TRBV28 to TRBJ1-1, with TRBD1 as a possible D gene (5 bases). The germline V gene has CDR1 MDHEN and CDR2 SYDVKM. Trimming removed 6 bases at V and 0 bases at J, with 14 bases between. This CDR3 has 15 amino acids. In DNA form, the CDR3 reads TGTGCCAGCAGCCCCGGCGGGACCATGAACACTGAAGCTTTCTTT. Translated: CASSPGGTMNTEAFF. Full variable domain (outside the CDR3, taken from reference TRBV28 and TRBJ1-1): DVKVTQSSRYLVKRTGEKVFLECVQDMDHENMFWYRQDPGLGLRLIYFSYDVKMKEKGDIPEGYSVSREKKERFSLILESASTNQTSMYLCASSPGGTMNTEAFFGQGTRLTVV.